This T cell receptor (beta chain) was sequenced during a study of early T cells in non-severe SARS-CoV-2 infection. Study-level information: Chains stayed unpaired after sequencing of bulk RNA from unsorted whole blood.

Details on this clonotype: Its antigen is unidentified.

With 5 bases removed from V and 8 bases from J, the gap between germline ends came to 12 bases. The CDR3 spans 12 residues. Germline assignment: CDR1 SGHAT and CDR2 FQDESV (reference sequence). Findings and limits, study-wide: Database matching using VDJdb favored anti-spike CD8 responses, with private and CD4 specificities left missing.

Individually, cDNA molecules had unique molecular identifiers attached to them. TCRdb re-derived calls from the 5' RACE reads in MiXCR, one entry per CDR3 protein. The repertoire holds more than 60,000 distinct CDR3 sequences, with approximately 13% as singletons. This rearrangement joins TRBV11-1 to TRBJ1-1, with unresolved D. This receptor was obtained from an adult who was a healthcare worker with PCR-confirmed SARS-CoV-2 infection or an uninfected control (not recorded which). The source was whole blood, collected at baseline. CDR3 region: CASSQRSGEAFF. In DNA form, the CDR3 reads TGTGCCAGCAGCCAACGGTCAGGAGAAGCTTTCTTT. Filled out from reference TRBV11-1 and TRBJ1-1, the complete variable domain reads EAEVAQSPRYKITEKSQAVAFWCDPISGHATLYWYRQILGQGPELLVQFQDESVVDDSQLPKDRFSAERLKGVDSTLKIQPAELGDSAMYLCASSQRSGEAFFGQGTRLTVV.